This paragraph reports one T cell receptor beta chain. This clonotype has at least ten counts. Its recognized antigen is unknown. No per-base quality is available; no much larger clone lies one base away. At the junction V is shortened by 6 bases and J by 7 bases, with 10 bases in between. Reading from cysteine to phenylalanine, the CDR3 counts 12 amino acids. Only CDR3 DNA is held: 36 bases, read in frame from base 1. Sequences MDHEN (CDR1) and SYDVKM (CDR2) are obtained from the germline V gene. These reads were obtained on an Illumina HiSeq 1500. TCRdb applied fastp at Q25 and MiXCR to the public reads, then kept only in-frame beta chains. Identical CDR3 protein sequences are pooled into one entry, listed with their most common genes and DNA. The sample records a few hundred thousand distinct CDR3 sequences, over 15% of which are singletons. The ten largest clones capture around 43% of the sample.

These data are taken from a study of T cell repertoires in cytomegalovirus infection (dated by TCRdb to the late 2010s). The study in broad terms: Donor HLA type was relevant to the analysis, because carriage of CMV infection together with the matching HLA type was indicated by public TCR beta signatures. Summary of the overall study and its limitations: Carriers of CMV infection plus the relevant HLA type were discriminated by the cumulative frequency of public TCR beta family members in the study cohort and in an independent approximately 350-donor cohort. The ex vivo response was dominated by HLA-C-restricted CMV-specific TCR beta clonotypes, which also provided the single most frequent clonotype in two of eight donors.

The chain is made from TRBV28 and TRBJ2-1; the D gene lacks a confident call. This clonotype was sampled from a human donor in good health (CMV status not recorded). Some clones in this sample may be carry-over from other donors' samples. What was sequenced was CD8+ T cells from PBMCs. DNA sequence: TGTGCCAGCAGCTGGACCCGTAATGAGCAGTTCTTC. It is translated as CASSWTRNEQFF. Reference TRBV28 and TRBJ2-1 genes cover what lies past the CDR3, so the full variable domain is DVKVTQSSRYLVKRTGEKVFLECVQDMDHENMFWYRQDPGLGLRLIYFSYDVKMKEKGDIPEGYSVSREKKERFSLILESASTNQTSMYLCASSWTRNEQFFGPGTRLTVL.